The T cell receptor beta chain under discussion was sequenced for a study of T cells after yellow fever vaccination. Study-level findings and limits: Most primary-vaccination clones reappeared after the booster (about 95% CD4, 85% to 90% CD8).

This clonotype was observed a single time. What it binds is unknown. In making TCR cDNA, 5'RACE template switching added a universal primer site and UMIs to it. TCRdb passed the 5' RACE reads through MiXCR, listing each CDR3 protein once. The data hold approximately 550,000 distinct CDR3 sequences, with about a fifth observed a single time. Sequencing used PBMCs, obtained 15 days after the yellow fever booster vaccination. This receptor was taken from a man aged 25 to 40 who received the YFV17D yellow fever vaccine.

CDR3 loop: CASSSGLAGVRTGELFF. The CDR3 region has the DNA TGCGCCAGCAGCTCGGGACTAGCGGGAGTAAGAACCGGGGAGCTGTTTTTT. J is TRBJ2-2 and V is TRBV5-1, with 14 bases that match TRBD2. CDR1 is SGHRS, CDR2 YFSETQ, per germline. Trimming cost V 3 bases and J 5 bases; bases outside gene matches: 6. The CDR3 extends over 17 amino acids.